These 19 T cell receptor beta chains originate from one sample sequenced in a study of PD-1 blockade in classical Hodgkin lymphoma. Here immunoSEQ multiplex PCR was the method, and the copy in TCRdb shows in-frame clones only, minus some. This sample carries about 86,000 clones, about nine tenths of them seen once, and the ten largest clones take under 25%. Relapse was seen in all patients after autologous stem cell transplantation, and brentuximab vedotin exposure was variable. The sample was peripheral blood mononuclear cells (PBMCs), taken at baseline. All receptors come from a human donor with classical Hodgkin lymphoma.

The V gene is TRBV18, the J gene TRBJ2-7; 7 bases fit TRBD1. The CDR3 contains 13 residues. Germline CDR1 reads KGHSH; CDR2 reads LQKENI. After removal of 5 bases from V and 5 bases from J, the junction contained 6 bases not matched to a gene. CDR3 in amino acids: CASSSRDSHEQYF. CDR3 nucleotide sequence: TGTGCCAGCTCATCCAGGGACAGCCACGAGCAGTACTTC.

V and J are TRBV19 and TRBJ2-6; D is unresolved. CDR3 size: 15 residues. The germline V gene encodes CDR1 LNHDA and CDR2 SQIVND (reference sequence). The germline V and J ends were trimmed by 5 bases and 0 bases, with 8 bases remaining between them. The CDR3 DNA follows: TGTGCCAGTAGTGGGATTGACTCTGGGGCCAACGTCCTGACTTTC. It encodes CASSGIDSGANVLTF.

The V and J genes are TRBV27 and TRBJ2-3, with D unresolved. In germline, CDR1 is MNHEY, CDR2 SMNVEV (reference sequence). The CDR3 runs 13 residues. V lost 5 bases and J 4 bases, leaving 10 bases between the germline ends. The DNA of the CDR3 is TGTGCCAGCAGTGCCTCGCTAGCAGATACGCAGTATTTT. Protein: CASSASLADTQYF.

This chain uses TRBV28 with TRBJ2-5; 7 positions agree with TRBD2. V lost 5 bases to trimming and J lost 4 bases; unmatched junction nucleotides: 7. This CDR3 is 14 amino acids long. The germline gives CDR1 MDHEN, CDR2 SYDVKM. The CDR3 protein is CASSRAAGAETQYF. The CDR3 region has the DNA TGTGCCAGCAGTCGTGCGGCGGGAGCAGAGACCCAGTACTTC.

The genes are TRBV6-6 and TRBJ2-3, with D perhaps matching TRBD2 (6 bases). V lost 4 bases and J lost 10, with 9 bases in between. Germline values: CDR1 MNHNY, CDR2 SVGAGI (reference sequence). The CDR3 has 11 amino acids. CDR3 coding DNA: TGTGCCAGCAGTTCCGGGGGTCCGCAGTATTTT. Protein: CASSSGGPQYF.

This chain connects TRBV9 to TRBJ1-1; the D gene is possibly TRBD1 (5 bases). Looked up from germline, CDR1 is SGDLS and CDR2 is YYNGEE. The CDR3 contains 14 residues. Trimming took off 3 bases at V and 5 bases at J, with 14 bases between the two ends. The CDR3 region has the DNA TGTGCCAGCAGCGACCTAACAGGACGGACTGAAGCTTTCTTT. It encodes CASSDLTGRTEAFF.

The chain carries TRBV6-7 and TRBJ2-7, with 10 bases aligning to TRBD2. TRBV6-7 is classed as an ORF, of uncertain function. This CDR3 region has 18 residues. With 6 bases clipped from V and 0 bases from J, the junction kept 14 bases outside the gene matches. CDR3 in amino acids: CASSPGTSDYPNSYEQYF. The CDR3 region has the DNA TGTGCCAGCAGCCCCGGGACTAGCGATTACCCGAACTCCTACGAGCAGTACTTC.

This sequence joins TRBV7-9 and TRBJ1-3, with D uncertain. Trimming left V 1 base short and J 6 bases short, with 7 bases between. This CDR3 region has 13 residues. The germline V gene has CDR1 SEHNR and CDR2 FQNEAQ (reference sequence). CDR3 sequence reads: CASSLDPVNTIYF. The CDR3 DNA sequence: TGTGCCAGCAGCTTAGACCCAGTAAACACCATATATTTT.

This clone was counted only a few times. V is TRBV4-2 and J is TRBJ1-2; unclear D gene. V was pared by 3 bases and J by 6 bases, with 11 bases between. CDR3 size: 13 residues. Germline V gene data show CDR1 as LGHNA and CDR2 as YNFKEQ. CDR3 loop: CASSHLAPHGYTF. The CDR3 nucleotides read TGTGCCAGCAGCCACCTCGCGCCCCATGGCTACACCTTC.

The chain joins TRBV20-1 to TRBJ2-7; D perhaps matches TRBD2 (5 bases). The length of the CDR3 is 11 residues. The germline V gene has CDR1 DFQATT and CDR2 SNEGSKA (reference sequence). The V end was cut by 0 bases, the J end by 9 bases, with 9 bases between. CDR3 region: CSARDGKWQYF. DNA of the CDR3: TGCAGTGCTAGAGACGGGAAGTGGCAGTACTTC.

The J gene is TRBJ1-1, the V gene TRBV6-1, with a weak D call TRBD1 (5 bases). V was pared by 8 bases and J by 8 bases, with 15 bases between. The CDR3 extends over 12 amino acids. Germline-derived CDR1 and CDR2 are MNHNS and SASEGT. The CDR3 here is CASRSGSLEAFF. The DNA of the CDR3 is TGTGCCAGCCGGTCAGGGAGCCTAGAAGCTTTCTTT.

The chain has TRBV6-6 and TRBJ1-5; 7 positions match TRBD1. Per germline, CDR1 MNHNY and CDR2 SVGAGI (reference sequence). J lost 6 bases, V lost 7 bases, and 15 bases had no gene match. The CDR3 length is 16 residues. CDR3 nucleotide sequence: TGTGCCAGCAAGGTGGGGGGAGGGGGCGGGAGTCAGCCCCAGCATTTT. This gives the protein CASKVGGGGGSQPQHF.

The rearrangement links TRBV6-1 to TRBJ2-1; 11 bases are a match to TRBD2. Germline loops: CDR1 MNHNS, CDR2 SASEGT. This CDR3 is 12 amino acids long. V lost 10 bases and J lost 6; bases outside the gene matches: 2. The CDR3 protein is CATGTSGNEQFF. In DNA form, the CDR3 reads TGTGCCACGGGGACTAGCGGCAATGAGCAGTTCTTC.

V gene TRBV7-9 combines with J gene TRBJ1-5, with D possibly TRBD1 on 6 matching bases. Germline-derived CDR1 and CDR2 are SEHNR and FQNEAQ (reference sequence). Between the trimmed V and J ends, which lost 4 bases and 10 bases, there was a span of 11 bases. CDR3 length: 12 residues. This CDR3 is CASSWDGGPQHF. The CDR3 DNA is TGTGCCAGCAGCTGGGATGGGGGCCCCCAGCATTTT. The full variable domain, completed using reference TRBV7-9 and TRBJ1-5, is DTGVSQNPRHKITKRGQNVTFRCDPISEHNRLYWYRQTLGQGPEFLTYFQNEAQLEKSRLLSDRFSAERPKGSFSTLEIQRTEQGDSAMYLCASSWDGGPQHFGDGTRLSIL.

CDR3 sequence: CASSIWRSSTDTQYF. The CDR3 DNA is TGTGCCAGTAGTATTTGGCGGAGCAGCACAGATACGCAGTATTTT. This chain connects TRBV19 to TRBJ2-3; the D is unclear. Germline V gives CDR1 LNHDA, CDR2 SQIVND (reference sequence). This CDR3 comprises 15 residues. Between the trimmed V and J ends, which lost 3 bases and 0 bases, there was a span of 10 bases.

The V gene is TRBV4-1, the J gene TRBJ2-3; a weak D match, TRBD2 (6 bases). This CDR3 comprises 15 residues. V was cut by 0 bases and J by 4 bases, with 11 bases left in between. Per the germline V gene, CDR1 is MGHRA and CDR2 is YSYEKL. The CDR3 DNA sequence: TGCGCCAGCAGCCAAGATTCCAGGAGGGCAGATACGCAGTATTTT. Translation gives CASSQDSRRADTQYF.

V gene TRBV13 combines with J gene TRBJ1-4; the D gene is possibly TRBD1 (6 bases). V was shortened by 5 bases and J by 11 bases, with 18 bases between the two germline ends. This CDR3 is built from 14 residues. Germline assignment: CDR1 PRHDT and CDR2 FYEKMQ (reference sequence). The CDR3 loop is CASSNANTGLKLFF. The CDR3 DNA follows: TGTGCCAGCAGCAACGCTAATACAGGGTTGAAACTGTTTTTT.

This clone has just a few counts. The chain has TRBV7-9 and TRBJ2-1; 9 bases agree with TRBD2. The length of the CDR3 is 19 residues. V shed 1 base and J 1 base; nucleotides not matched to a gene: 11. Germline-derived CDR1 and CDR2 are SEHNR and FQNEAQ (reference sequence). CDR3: CASSLELGGSGRSYNEQFF. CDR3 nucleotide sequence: TGTGCCAGCAGCTTAGAGCTGGGAGGCAGCGGGAGGTCCTACAATGAGCAGTTCTTC.

CDR3 sequence (DNA): TGTGCCAGTTACGGGGGTTTCCGAACGTCTGAAGCTTTCTTT. Its translation: CASYGGFRTSEAFF. This sequence joins TRBV28 and TRBJ1-1; maybe TRBD1 (5 bases). CDR1 is MDHEN and CDR2 is SYDVKM in the germline V gene. This CDR3 spans 14 amino acids. The germline V and J ends were trimmed by 9 bases and 6 bases, with 20 bases remaining between them. The whole variable domain, remainder taken from reference TRBV28 and TRBJ1-1, is DVKVTQSSRYLVKRTGEKVFLECVQDMDHENMFWYRQDPGLGLRLIYFSYDVKMKEKGDIPEGYSVSREKKERFSLILESASTNQTSMYLCASYGGFRTSEAFFGQGTRLTVV.